What follows is one TCR beta chain and its context. What it binds is not known. The sample comes from a study of T cell repertoires in cytomegalovirus infection. About the research overall: The public TCR beta signatures pointed to both CMV infection and matching HLA type. General observations from the study: CMV-specific TCR beta clonotypes restricted by HLA-C dominated the ex vivo response.

Germline V gene data show CDR1 as LNHDA and CDR2 as SQIVND (reference sequence). The CDR3 extends over 15 amino acids. V lost 7 bases and J lost 4, with 17 bases in between. TCRdb recomputed calls from the reads with MiXCR, one row per CDR3 protein. The repertoire holds about 900,000 distinct CDR3 sequences, with around 31% as singletons. V and J are TRBV19 and TRBJ1-3; D perhaps matches TRBD1 (6 bases). This TCR derives from a human donor in good health (CMV status not recorded). Some clones in this sample may be carry-over from other donors' samples. The sequences come from cultured CD8+ T cells from PBMCs, collected from culture after CMV antigen stimulation. CDR3 residues: CASILQGSAGNTIYF. The DNA for the CDR3 is TGTGCCAGTATTTTACAGGGCTCGGCGGGAAACACCATATATTTT. Variable domain in full (rest from reference TRBV19 and TRBJ1-3): DGGITQSPKYLFRKEGQNVTLSCEQNLNHDAMYWYRQDPGQGLRLIYYSQIVNDFQKGDIAEGYSVSREKKESFPLTVTSAQKNPTAFYLCASILQGSAGNTIYFGEGSWLTVV.